This TCR beta chain stems from a study of T-cell reconstitution after alpha-beta-depleted transplantation in children. Overall study findings and caveats: Alpha-beta T cells about two months after transplant reportedly derived from several hundred expanded graft clones.

Germline CDR1 is SGHTA and CDR2 is FQGNSA. The V and J ends lost 8 bases and 0 bases, in that order; junction bases with no gene match: 3. The CDR3 is 14 residues long. This sample's TCRbeta library carried unique molecular identifier barcodes. TCRdb re-analysed the PCR reads in MiXCR, keeping a single row per CDR3 protein. The sample carries around 700,000 distinct CDR3 sequences, approximately 14% recorded once. This clonotype was picked up many times. Its antigen remains unidentified. The gene calls are TRBV7-2 and TRBJ2-2; 7 positions match TRBD1. The sample here was PBMCs, taken before TCRalphabeta/CD19-depleted stem cell transplant. The clonotype originates from a girl aged 2-9 years with congenital amegakaryocytic thrombocytopenia, due to receive a stem cell transplant. CDR3 loop: CASLQGSNTGELFF. CDR3 DNA: TGTGCCAGCCTACAGGGGTCGAACACCGGGGAGCTGTTTTTT. The full variable domain, completed using reference TRBV7-2 and TRBJ2-2, is GAGVSQSPSNKVTEKGKDVELRCDPISGHTALYWYRQSLGQGLEFLIYFQGNSAPDKSGLPSDRFSAERTGGSVSTLTIQRTQQEDSAVYLCASLQGSNTGELFFGEGSRLTVL.